These 16 T cell receptor beta chains originate from one sample sequenced in a study of technical replicates of blood from four donors. Sequenced by immunoSEQ multiplex PCR; TCRdb stores in-frame clones only, minus some. The sample contains roughly 81,000 clones, approximately 97% of which appear only once. The sequenced sample was T cells isolated from PBMCs. The receptors here all came from a human donor in good health.

The chain links TRBV15 to TRBJ1-2; weak D call: TRBD1 (5 bases). Germline lookup yields CDR1 LNHNV and CDR2 YYDKDF (reference sequence). The CDR3 is 17 residues long. Trimming pared 0 bases from V and 0 bases from J, leaving 14 bases between. CDR3 sequence reads: CATSRDLGETSNYGYTF. For the CDR3, the DNA is TGTGCCACCAGCAGAGATCTAGGGGAAACTTCTAACTATGGCTACACCTTC.

The gene calls are TRBV7-6 and TRBJ1-6, with 10 bases that match TRBD1. Trimming at V came to 5 bases and at J to 7 bases, leaving 5 bases not matched to a gene. The CDR3 is 15 amino acids. The germline V gene has CDR1 SGHVS and CDR2 FNYEAQ. The CDR3 region has the DNA TGTGCCAGCAGCCCACGGGACAGGGGAAATTCACCCCTCCACTTT. It encodes CASSPRDRGNSPLHF.

The chain is built from TRBV21-1 and TRBJ2-5; TRBD2, the table's D call, was not compared with the DNA. TRBV21-1 is flagged as a pseudogene. The CDR3 length is 15 residues. Here the CDR3 reads CASKNASGIQETQYF. CDR3 DNA: TGTGCCAGCAAAAATGCTAGCGGAATTCAAGAGACCCAGTACTTC.

The chain couples TRBV6-6 to TRBJ1-1, with TRBD1 identical over 7 bases. The CDR3 totals 14 residues. The J segment lost 1 base and the V segment lost 7 bases, leaving 6 bases of the junction unmatched. Germline values: CDR1 MNHNY, CDR2 SVGAGI (reference sequence). CDR3 sequence: CASIFGQANTEAFF. CDR3 sequence (DNA): TGTGCCAGCATTTTTGGACAGGCGAACACTGAAGCTTTCTTT.

The genes are TRBV12-5 and TRBJ2-1; D gene ambiguous. The CDR3 extends over 13 amino acids. Germline CDR1 is LGHNT and CDR2 is FRNRAP. Trimming stripped 0 bases from V and 5 bases from J, with 5 bases between. CDR3 sequence (DNA): TGTGCTAGTGGTTTGGTACCTAACAATGAGCAGTTCTTC. Translated: CASGLVPNNEQFF. Full variable domain (missing parts from reference TRBV12-5 and TRBJ2-1): DARVTQTPRHKVTEMGQEVTMRCQPILGHNTVFWYRQTMMQGLELLAYFRNRAPLDDSGMPKDRFSAEMPDATLATLKIQPSEPRDSAVYFCASGLVPNNEQFFGPGTRLTVL.

The chain uses TRBV28 and TRBJ2-7; TRBD2 might be the D (5 bases). The germline gives CDR1 MDHEN, CDR2 SYDVKM. There are 13 residues in the CDR3. V gave up 7 bases and J gave up 5 bases, with 15 bases separating them. CDR3 bases: TGTGCCAGCATCAAAGGAGGTTCCAACGAGCAGTACTTC. Amino acids: CASIKGGSNEQYF.

J is TRBJ2-3 and V is TRBV7-2, with TRBD2 identical over 10 bases. Germline-derived CDR1 and CDR2 are SGHTA and FQGNSA. The CDR3 extends over 17 amino acids. Trimming at V came to 4 bases and at J to 0 bases, leaving 7 bases not matched to a gene. CDR3 protein: CASSSATSGVSTDTQYF. DNA of the CDR3: TGTGCCAGCAGCTCCGCTACTAGCGGGGTAAGCACAGATACGCAGTATTTT.

The rearrangement links TRBV23-1 to TRBJ2-7; 10 bases agree with TRBD2. TRBV23-1 is given ORF status, its function remaining uncertain. This CDR3 is 16 amino acids long. The junction had 12 bases not matched to a gene; V was cut back by 3 bases and J by 7 bases. In nucleotides, the CDR3 is TGCGCCAGCAGTCAGTTCGACTTAGCGGGGGGTCGAGAGCAGTACTTC. It yields the protein CASSQFDLAGGREQYF.

The chain carries TRBV28 and TRBJ2-7; D gene ambiguous. The germline CDR1 and CDR2 sequences are MDHEN and SYDVKM. Trimming pared 8 bases from V and 0 bases from J, leaving 11 bases between. The CDR3 sequence is 13 residues long. The CDR3 nucleotides are TGTGCCAGCTTCGGCAGGATCTCCTACGAGCAGTACTTC. The encoded protein is CASFGRISYEQYF.

The V call is TRBV6-6, the J call TRBJ1-4, with 9 nucleotides matching TRBD1. The ends lost 5 bases at V and 9 bases at J; junction bases unmatched: 7. The germline V gene has CDR1 MNHNY and CDR2 SVGAGI (reference sequence). The CDR3 is 14 amino acids. CDR3 in DNA: TGTGCCAGCAGTCACCGGGACAGGGCAAAAAAACTGTTTTTT. It specifies CASSHRDRAKKLFF.

The chain carries TRBV11-3 and TRBJ2-7; D gene uncertain. The CDR3 consists of 11 residues. V was cut by 6 bases and J by 3 bases, with 6 bases left in between. Germline values: CDR1 SGHNT, CDR2 YENEEA. CDR3 loop: CASSFYYEQYF. CDR3 sequence (DNA): TGTGCCAGCAGTTTTTACTACGAGCAGTACTTC.

The chain recombines TRBV4-1 with TRBJ2-7, with 9 bases that match TRBD2. The germline CDR1 and CDR2 sequences are MGHRA and YSYEKL. This CDR3 is built from 17 residues. With V trimmed by 1 base and J by 3 bases, 10 bases remained unmatched. In DNA, the CDR3 is TGCGCCAGCAGCCAAGTGCGTCCGAGCGGGAGGTTCTACGAGCAGTACTTC. Amino acid sequence: CASSQVRPSGRFYEQYF.

The chain uses TRBV29-1 and TRBJ2-7, with 7 positions matching TRBD1. V dropped 6 bases and J dropped 3; count of bases not matched to a gene: 11. The CDR3 is made up of 14 amino acids. CDR1 and CDR2 from the germline V gene are SQVTM and ANQGSEA. The CDR3 protein is CSVVRDSNSYEQYF. The CDR3, as DNA: TGCAGCGTCGTCCGGGACAGCAACAGCTACGAGCAGTACTTC.

CDR3 sequence reads: CASGPGQGEIDTQYF. The CDR3 DNA reads TGTGCTAGTGGTCCCGGACAGGGAGAAATAGATACGCAGTATTTT. The chain has TRBV12-5 and TRBJ2-3; 8 positions match TRBD1. The CDR3 loop spans 15 amino acids. Per germline, CDR1 LGHNT and CDR2 FRNRAP. The junction had 9 bases not matched to a gene; V was cut back by 5 bases and J by 5 bases.

The chain joins TRBV13 to TRBJ2-7, with D unresolved. V was shortened by 0 bases and J by 5 bases, with 5 bases between the two germline ends. Per the germline V gene, CDR1 is PRHDT and CDR2 is FYEKMQ (reference sequence). This CDR3 comprises 12 residues. CDR3: CASSLGSDEQYF. DNA for the CDR3: TGTGCCAGCAGCTTAGGGAGTGACGAGCAGTACTTC.

V gene TRBV7-9 combines with J gene TRBJ2-7, with 7 bases that match TRBD1. The V gene's germline CDR1 is SEHNR and CDR2 FQNEAQ (reference sequence). CDR3 length: 13 residues. V lost 5 bases, J lost 3 bases, and 4 bases stayed unmatched. The CDR3 DNA sequence: TGTGCCAGCAGCCGGGACAGACACTACGAGCAGTACTTC. Translation gives CASSRDRHYEQYF.